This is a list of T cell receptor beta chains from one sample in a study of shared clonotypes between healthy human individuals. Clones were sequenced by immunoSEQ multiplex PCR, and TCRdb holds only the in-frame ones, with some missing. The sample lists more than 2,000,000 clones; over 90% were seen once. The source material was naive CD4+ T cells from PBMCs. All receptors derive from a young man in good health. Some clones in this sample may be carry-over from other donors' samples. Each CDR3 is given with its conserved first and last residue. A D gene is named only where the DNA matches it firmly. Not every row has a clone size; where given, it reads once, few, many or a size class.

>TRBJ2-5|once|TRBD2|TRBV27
TGTGCCAGCAGTCCGAGCGGGAGGCCTTACCAAGAGACCCAGTACTTC
CASSPSGRPYQETQYF
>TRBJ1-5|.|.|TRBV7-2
TGTGCCAGCAGCTTGGGTGCCAGCAATCAGCCCCAGCATTTT
CASSLGASNQPQHF
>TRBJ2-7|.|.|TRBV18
TGTGCCAGCTCACCCTCCCTGGGCCCCGGCGGGCTCGAGCAGTACTTC
CASSPSLGPGGLEQYF
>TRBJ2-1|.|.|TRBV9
TGTGCCAGCAGCGTAGCGGAGCGGGAGCAGTTCTTC
CASSVAEREQFF
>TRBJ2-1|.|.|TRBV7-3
TGTGCCAGCAGCTTATTTTCGGGACCTCGGGCTGACAATGAGCAGTTCTTC
CASSLFSGPRADNEQFF
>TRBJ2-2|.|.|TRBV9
TGTGCCAGCAGCGGATCCGGGACCCCCGGGGAGCTGTTTTTT
CASSGSGTPGELFF
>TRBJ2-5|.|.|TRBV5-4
TGTGCCAGCAGCTTGGAGGGCAGGACCACTCAAGAGACCCAGTACTTC
CASSLEGRTTQETQYF
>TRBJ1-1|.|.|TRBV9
TGTGCCAGCAGCCCCCGGGGGGGGAACACTGAAGCTTTCTTT
CASSPRGGNTEAFF
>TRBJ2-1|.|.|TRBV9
TGTGCCAGCAGCGTAGACAGGCGAAATGAGCAGTTCTTC
CASSVDRRNEQFF
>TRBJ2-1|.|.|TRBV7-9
TGTGCCAGCAGTCCGATTTTCCGGGACACCAACGCCAATGAGCAGTTCTTC
CASSPIFRDTNANEQFF
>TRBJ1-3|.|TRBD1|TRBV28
TGTGCCAGCAGAATCCTGAAGGGGACAGCACTAAACTCTGGAAACACCATATATTTT
CASRILKGTALNSGNTIYF
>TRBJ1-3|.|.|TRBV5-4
TGTGCCAGCAGCCTGGGAGGGAGCTCTGGAAACACCATATATTTT
CASSLGGSSGNTIYF
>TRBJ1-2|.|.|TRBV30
TGTGCCTGGATCACGCGGCTGGCATTGGGCTACACCTTC
CAWITRLALGYTF
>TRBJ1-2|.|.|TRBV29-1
TGCAGCGTTGAAGGTTGGCAGGGTGATGGCTACACCTTC
CSVEGWQGDGYTF
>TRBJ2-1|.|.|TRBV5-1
TGCGCCAGCAGCTTGTCAGGGAGGATGGTCTACAATGAGCAGTTCTTC
CASSLSGRMVYNEQFF
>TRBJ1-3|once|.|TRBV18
TGTGCCAGCTCACCAAAACTTCCGACGGGGACTGGAAACACCATATATTTT
CASSPKLPTGTGNTIYF
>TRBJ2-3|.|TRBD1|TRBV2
TGTGCCAGCAGGTCCGGGACAGGGGGTCCAGATACGCAGTATTTT
CASRSGTGGPDTQYF
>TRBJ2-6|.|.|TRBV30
TGTGCCTGGAGTGTACGTAGTAGCTCTGGGGCCAACGTCCTGACTTTC
CAWSVRSSSGANVLTF
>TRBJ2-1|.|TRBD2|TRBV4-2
TGTGCCAGCAGCCAAGAAGAGATAGCGGGGACCTACAATGAGCAGTTCTTC
CASSQEEIAGTYNEQFF
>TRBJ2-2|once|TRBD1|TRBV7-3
TGTGCCAGCAGCTTAACTCGGGACAGGGCGAACACCGGGGAGCTGTTTTTT
CASSLTRDRANTGELFF
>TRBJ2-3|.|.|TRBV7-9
TGTGCCAGCAGCTTATTCGGGAGCAGCACAGATACGCAGTATTTT
CASSLFGSSTDTQYF
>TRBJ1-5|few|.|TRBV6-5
TGTGCCAGCAGTTACTCGAGGGGCGGTCAGCCCCAGCATTTT
CASSYSRGGQPQHF
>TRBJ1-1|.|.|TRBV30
TGTGCCTCCACATGGCAGGGGAACACTGAAGCTTTCTTT
CASTWQGNTEAFF
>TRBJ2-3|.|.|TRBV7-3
TGTGCCAGCAGCTCTAACAGCGAAGATACGCAGTATTTT
CASSSNSEDTQYF
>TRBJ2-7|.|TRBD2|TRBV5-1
TGCGCCAGCAGCGGGACTATCCGCGGCTACGAGCAGTACTTC
CASSGTIRGYEQYF
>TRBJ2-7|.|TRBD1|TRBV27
TGTGCCAGCAGTTTTTCGGCAGGGGGTTTTAGGGAGCAGTACTTC
CASSFSAGGFREQYF
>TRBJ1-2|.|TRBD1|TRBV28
TGTGCCAGCAGTGGACAGGGCGGGTATGGCTACACCTTC
CASSGQGGYGYTF
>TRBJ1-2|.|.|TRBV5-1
TGCGCCAGCAGCTTGCCGCTGACAGGCGACCTAAAAACTCTTGGCTACACCTTC
CASSLPLTGDLKTLGYTF
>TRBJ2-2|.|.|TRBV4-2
TGTGCCAGCAGCCAAGGCAGCTCCAACACCGGGGAGCTGTTTTTT
CASSQGSSNTGELFF
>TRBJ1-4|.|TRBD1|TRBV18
TGTGCCAGCTCACCCAGGACAGGGGGATCGCAAACTGGATCTAATGAAAAACTGTTTTTT
CASSPRTGGSQTGSNEKLFF
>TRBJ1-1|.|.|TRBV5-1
TGCGCCAGCAGCTCATTCCCCGGGAACACTGAAGCTTTCTTT
CASSSFPGNTEAFF
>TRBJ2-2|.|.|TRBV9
TGTGCCAGCAGCGTTTTAAGGGACACCGGGGAGCTGTTTTTT
CASSVLRDTGELFF
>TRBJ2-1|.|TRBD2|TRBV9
TGTGCCAGCGCCCCCAGCGGGGGAGACAATGAGCAGTTCTTC
CASAPSGGDNEQFF
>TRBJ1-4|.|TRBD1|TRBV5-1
TGCGCCAGCAGCTGGCTGACCGGACAGGGGGCTGAAAAACTGTTTTTT
CASSWLTGQGAEKLFF
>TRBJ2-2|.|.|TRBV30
TGTGCCTGGGCGGAAGCGAACACCGGGGAGCTGTTTTTT
CAWAEANTGELFF
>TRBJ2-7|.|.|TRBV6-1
TGTGCCAGCAGTGGGGGCAGGGGCCACGAGCAGTACTTC
CASSGGRGHEQYF
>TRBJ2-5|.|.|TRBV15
TGTGCCACCAGCAACCAACAGCCAACCGTGGGAGAGACCCAGTACTTC
CATSNQQPTVGETQYF
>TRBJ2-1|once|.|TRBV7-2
TGTGCCAGCAGCCTAAGACACGAGCAGTTCTTC
CASSLRHEQFF
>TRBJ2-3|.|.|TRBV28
TGTGCCAGCAAGGGGAGTGGCCCTTGGAATACGCAGTATTTT
CASKGSGPWNTQYF
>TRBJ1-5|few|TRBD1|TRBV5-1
TGCGCCAGCAGCCTAACTACAGGGGAGAGGCAGCCCCAGCATTTT
CASSLTTGERQPQHF
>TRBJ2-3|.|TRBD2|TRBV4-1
TGCGCCAGCAGCCAGAAGGGGACTAGCGGCACAGATACGCAGTATTTT
CASSQKGTSGTDTQYF
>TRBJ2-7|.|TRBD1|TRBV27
TGTGCCAGCAGTTTCTACGGCCGGGACAGGGTTTTCGAGCAGTACTTC
CASSFYGRDRVFEQYF
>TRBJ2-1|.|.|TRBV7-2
TGTGCCAGCAGGACAGAGCTGGAGCAGTTCTTC
CASRTELEQFF
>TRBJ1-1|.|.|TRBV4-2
TGTGCCAGCAGCCCCCCCGACACTGAAGCTTTCTTT
CASSPPDTEAFF
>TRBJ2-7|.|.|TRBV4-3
TGCGCCAGCAGCCAAGGAACGGGAATGGGTTACGAACAGTACTTC
CASSQGTGMGYEQYF